Listed below are T cell receptor beta chains from one sample, sequenced in a study of regulatory T cells in long-lasting Graves disease. TCRdb analysed the multiplex PCR reads with MiXCR anew, one entry per CDR3 protein. There are roughly 320,000 distinct CDR3 sequences in the sample; around 15% occur only once, and approximately 30% lies in the top ten. These data also formed part of another study, on T cells in Graves' hyperthyroidism and ophthalmopathy.

Sequences were derived from peripheral blood mononuclear cells (PBMCs), sampled at new diagnosis, from a patient treated with antithyroid drugs. These receptors were taken from a man in his forties or fifties with Graves disease. CDR3s include the opening cysteine and the closing phenylalanine or tryptophan. Fields, in order: D gene, J gene, V gene, clone size, CDR3 protein, CDR3 DNA. D genes are given only for firm matches. Part of the rows lack a size; the others show once, few, many or a class for expanded clones.

d_call: .; j_call: TRBJ2-7; v_call: TRBV20-1; clone_size: many; cdr3_aa: CSARGQHQSYEQYF; cdr3_nt: TGCAGTGCTAGAGGACAGCACCAGTCCTACGAGCAGTACTTC
d_call: .; j_call: TRBJ2-5; v_call: TRBV5-1; clone_size: many; cdr3_aa: CASSLEGSQETQYF; cdr3_nt: TGCGCCAGCAGCTTGGAAGGCAGTCAAGAGACCCAGTACTTC
d_call: TRBD2; j_call: TRBJ2-3; v_call: TRBV20-1; clone_size: many; cdr3_aa: CSARDFSGATDTQYF; cdr3_nt: TGCAGTGCTAGAGATTTTAGCGGGGCTACAGATACGCAGTATTTT
d_call: TRBD2; j_call: TRBJ2-5; v_call: TRBV13; clone_size: .; cdr3_aa: CASSSRGGEETQYF; cdr3_nt: TGTGCCAGCAGCTCTCGGGGAGGGGAAGAGACCCAGTACTTC
d_call: .; j_call: TRBJ1-1; v_call: TRBV20-1; clone_size: few; cdr3_aa: CSASQSLRVLKGTEAFF; cdr3_nt: TGCAGTGCTAGCCAATCGTTACGGGTCCTTAAAGGCACTGAAGCTTTCTTT
d_call: TRBD2; j_call: TRBJ2-1; v_call: TRBV12-3/TRBV12-4; clone_size: many; cdr3_aa: CASRTSGGAVEQFF; cdr3_nt: TGTGCCAGCAGAACTAGCGGGGGGGCCGTTGAGCAGTTCTTC
d_call: .; j_call: TRBJ1-5; v_call: TRBV7-2; clone_size: many; cdr3_aa: CASSSEGGWGNQPQHF; cdr3_nt: TGTGCCAGCAGCTCAGAGGGGGGCTGGGGCAATCAGCCCCAGCATTTT
d_call: TRBD1; j_call: TRBJ1-4; v_call: TRBV11-1; clone_size: .; cdr3_aa: CASSLATTGANEKLFF; cdr3_nt: TGTGCCAGCAGCTTAGCCACCACAGGGGCGAATGAAAAACTGTTTTTT
d_call: .; j_call: TRBJ2-3; v_call: TRBV9; clone_size: many; cdr3_aa: CASSVEAVAGTDTQYF; cdr3_nt: TGTGCCAGCAGCGTAGAGGCGGTGGCAGGTACAGATACGCAGTATTTT
d_call: .; j_call: TRBJ2-5; v_call: TRBV20-1; clone_size: many; cdr3_aa: CSARRGGETQYF; cdr3_nt: TGCAGTGCTAGAAGAGGTGGGGAGACCCAGTACTTC
d_call: TRBD2; j_call: TRBJ2-5; v_call: TRBV14; clone_size: .; cdr3_aa: CASSQLRSGGLQETQYF; cdr3_nt: TGTGCCAGCAGCCAATTAAGAAGCGGGGGTCTTCAAGAGACCCAGTACTTC
d_call: TRBD2; j_call: TRBJ2-2; v_call: TRBV20-1; clone_size: many; cdr3_aa: CSAWTSGGSGELFF; cdr3_nt: TGCAGTGCGTGGACTAGCGGGGGATCCGGGGAGCTGTTTTTT
d_call: .; j_call: TRBJ2-2; v_call: TRBV11-2; clone_size: many; cdr3_aa: CASRTVETGELFF; cdr3_nt: TGTGCCAGCAGAACAGTAGAGACCGGGGAGCTGTTTTTT
d_call: TRBD2; j_call: TRBJ2-3; v_call: TRBV5-1; clone_size: many; cdr3_aa: CASSLAVAGFADTQYF; cdr3_nt: TGTGCCAGCAGCTTGGCGGTAGCGGGGTTCGCAGATACGCAGTATTTT
d_call: TRBD1; j_call: TRBJ2-3; v_call: TRBV7-3; clone_size: many; cdr3_aa: CASSLTPLTGSSTDTQYF; cdr3_nt: TGTGCCAGCAGCTTAACCCCTCTGACAGGGTCTAGCACAGATACGCAGTATTTT
d_call: TRBD2; j_call: TRBJ2-1; v_call: TRBV5-1; clone_size: many; cdr3_aa: CASSLTSGVFEQFF; cdr3_nt: TGCGCCAGCAGCTTGACTAGCGGGGTCTTCGAGCAGTTCTTC
d_call: .; j_call: TRBJ2-7; v_call: TRBV4-2; clone_size: .; cdr3_aa: CASSRVITGTSYEQYF; cdr3_nt: TGTGCCAGCAGCCGGGTGATAACAGGCACCTCCTACGAGCAGTACTTC
d_call: .; j_call: TRBJ2-3; v_call: TRBV20-1; clone_size: many; cdr3_aa: CSFLLASTDTQYF; cdr3_nt: TGCAGTTTCCTGTTAGCTAGCACAGATACGCAGTATTTT
d_call: .; j_call: TRBJ2-1; v_call: TRBV12-3/TRBV12-4; clone_size: many; cdr3_aa: CASSFRAGAYNEQFF; cdr3_nt: TGTGCCAGCAGTTTTAGGGCAGGTGCCTACAATGAGCAGTTCTTC
d_call: .; j_call: TRBJ1-1; v_call: TRBV3-1; clone_size: many; cdr3_aa: CASSQRQVPGMAFF; cdr3_nt: TGTGCCAGCAGCCAAAGACAGGTTCCGGGGATGGCTTTCTTT
d_call: .; j_call: TRBJ2-2; v_call: TRBV19; clone_size: few; cdr3_aa: CASSMRQNTGELFF; cdr3_nt: TGTGCCAGTAGTATGAGGCAGAACACCGGGGAGCTGTTTTTT
d_call: .; j_call: TRBJ2-3; v_call: TRBV3-1; clone_size: many; cdr3_aa: CASSKQGGYSTDTQYF; cdr3_nt: TGTGCCAGCAGCAAACAAGGGGGGTATAGCACAGATACGCAGTATTTT
d_call: TRBD1; j_call: TRBJ1-6; v_call: TRBV28; clone_size: many; cdr3_aa: CASRPSGTGDSPLHF; cdr3_nt: TGTGCCAGCAGGCCTAGCGGGACAGGGGATTCACCCCTCCACTTT
d_call: .; j_call: TRBJ1-2; v_call: TRBV20-1; clone_size: many; cdr3_aa: CSARRGGQGYGYTF; cdr3_nt: TGCAGTGCTAGGCGGGGAGGTCAGGGCTATGGCTACACCTTC
d_call: .; j_call: TRBJ2-3; v_call: TRBV5-1; clone_size: many; cdr3_aa: CASSPAHRGTDTQYF; cdr3_nt: TGCGCCAGCAGCCCCGCCCACAGGGGCACAGATACGCAGTATTTT
d_call: .; j_call: TRBJ1-1; v_call: TRBV4-2; clone_size: many; cdr3_aa: CAAALRDTNTEAFF; cdr3_nt: TGTGCCGCTGCCTTAAGAGACACGAACACTGAAGCTTTCTTT
d_call: TRBD2; j_call: TRBJ2-5; v_call: TRBV20-1; clone_size: .; cdr3_aa: CSAGSSGGAAETQYF; cdr3_nt: TGCAGTGCCGGCTCCAGCGGGGGGGCCGCAGAGACCCAGTACTTC
d_call: TRBD2; j_call: TRBJ2-5; v_call: TRBV6-9; clone_size: .; cdr3_aa: CASSYQRGAETQYF; cdr3_nt: TGTGCCAGCAGTTACCAGCGGGGGGCGGAGACCCAGTACTTC
d_call: .; j_call: TRBJ1-2; v_call: TRBV4-2; clone_size: many; cdr3_aa: CASSHRRGPVSYGYTF; cdr3_nt: TGTGCCAGCAGCCACCGCAGGGGCCCCGTGAGCTATGGCTACACCTTC
d_call: .; j_call: TRBJ2-5; v_call: TRBV5-1; clone_size: .; cdr3_aa: CASSLEQGETQYF; cdr3_nt: TGCGCCAGCAGCTTGGAGCAGGGAGAGACCCAGTACTTC
d_call: .; j_call: TRBJ1-5; v_call: TRBV19; clone_size: .; cdr3_aa: CASSHLSGPIHQPQHF; cdr3_nt: TGTGCCAGTAGTCACTTGAGCGGCCCGATCCATCAGCCCCAGCATTTT
d_call: .; j_call: TRBJ1-6; v_call: TRBV12-3/TRBV12-4; clone_size: many; cdr3_aa: CASSLEYNSPLHF; cdr3_nt: TGTGCCAGCAGTTTAGAGTATAATTCACCCCTCCACTTT
d_call: .; j_call: TRBJ2-3; v_call: TRBV6-1; clone_size: few; cdr3_aa: CASRERSETDTQYF; cdr3_nt: TGTGCCAGCCGGGAGCGATCCGAGACAGATACGCAGTATTTT
d_call: .; j_call: TRBJ1-5; v_call: TRBV12-3/TRBV12-4; clone_size: few; cdr3_aa: CASSLRPPYSNQPQHF; cdr3_nt: TGTGCCAGCAGTTTAAGGCCTCCTTATAGCAATCAGCCCCAGCATTTT
d_call: TRBD2; j_call: TRBJ2-7; v_call: TRBV28; clone_size: .; cdr3_aa: CASRASGGGEQYF; cdr3_nt: TGTGCCAGCAGAGCTAGCGGGGGGGGAGAGCAGTACTTC
d_call: TRBD2; j_call: TRBJ2-5; v_call: TRBV9; clone_size: .; cdr3_aa: CASGVTSGGAETQYF; cdr3_nt: TGTGCCAGCGGCGTGACTAGCGGGGGGGCCGAGACCCAGTACTTC
d_call: .; j_call: TRBJ1-5; v_call: TRBV30; clone_size: many; cdr3_aa: CAWDNQAGGNQPQHF; cdr3_nt: TGTGCCTGGGATAACCAGGCGGGGGGCAATCAGCCCCAGCATTTT
d_call: TRBD1; j_call: TRBJ2-1; v_call: TRBV6-1; clone_size: many; cdr3_aa: CASNHFDRGLYEQFF; cdr3_nt: TGTGCCAGCAACCATTTCGACAGGGGATTGTATGAGCAGTTCTTC
d_call: .; j_call: TRBJ2-7; v_call: TRBV5-1; clone_size: .; cdr3_aa: CASSLEVAYEQYF; cdr3_nt: TGCGCCAGCAGCTTGGAAGTGGCCTACGAGCAGTACTTC
d_call: .; j_call: TRBJ1-1; v_call: TRBV18; clone_size: many; cdr3_aa: CASSRRGTTEAFF; cdr3_nt: TGTGCCAGCTCACGCCGAGGGACCACTGAAGCTTTCTTT
d_call: TRBD1; j_call: TRBJ2-5; v_call: TRBV29-1; clone_size: few; cdr3_aa: CSVEQGARGETQYF; cdr3_nt: TGCAGCGTTGAGCAGGGGGCTCGAGGAGAGACCCAGTACTTC
d_call: .; j_call: TRBJ2-5; v_call: TRBV7-9; clone_size: many; cdr3_aa: CASSLGSGRPNQETQYF; cdr3_nt: TGTGCCAGCAGCTTAGGGTCTGGACGGCCCAACCAAGAGACCCAGTACTTC
d_call: .; j_call: TRBJ2-5; v_call: TRBV24-1; clone_size: few; cdr3_aa: CATSDPGPQDQETQYF; cdr3_nt: TGTGCCACCAGTGACCCCGGGCCCCAGGACCAAGAGACCCAGTACTTC
d_call: TRBD1; j_call: TRBJ2-7; v_call: TRBV7-2; clone_size: few; cdr3_aa: CASSPGTGAYF; cdr3_nt: TGTGCCAGCAGCCCCGGGACAGGGGCGTACTTC
d_call: .; j_call: TRBJ1-4; v_call: TRBV24-1; clone_size: many; cdr3_aa: CATSDGGNFATNEKLFF; cdr3_nt: TGTGCCACCAGTGATGGCGGGAATTTTGCAACTAATGAAAAACTGTTTTTT
d_call: .; j_call: TRBJ1-3; v_call: TRBV12-3/TRBV12-4; clone_size: many; cdr3_aa: CASSPYPSGNTIYF; cdr3_nt: TGTGCCAGCAGTCCCTACCCCTCTGGAAACACCATATATTTT
d_call: .; j_call: TRBJ2-7; v_call: TRBV15; clone_size: many; cdr3_aa: CATSRDTGDEQYF; cdr3_nt: TGTGCCACCAGCAGAGATACGGGGGACGAGCAGTACTTC
d_call: .; j_call: TRBJ2-4; v_call: TRBV6-2/TRBV6-3; clone_size: .; cdr3_aa: CASSAGLQNIQYF; cdr3_nt: TGTGCCAGCAGTGCAGGCTTACAAAACATTCAGTACTTC
d_call: .; j_call: TRBJ1-5; v_call: TRBV7-6; clone_size: many; cdr3_aa: CASSLLDGNQPQHF; cdr3_nt: TGTGCCAGCAGCCTTCTGGACGGAAATCAGCCCCAGCATTTT
d_call: TRBD2; j_call: TRBJ2-3; v_call: TRBV9; clone_size: many; cdr3_aa: CASSVVGTSGESTDTQYF; cdr3_nt: TGTGCCAGCAGCGTAGTAGGAACTAGCGGGGAAAGCACAGATACGCAGTATTTT
d_call: TRBD1; j_call: TRBJ2-2; v_call: TRBV7-9; clone_size: many; cdr3_aa: CASSYRQGANTGELFF; cdr3_nt: TGTGCCAGCAGCTATCGGCAGGGGGCGAACACCGGGGAGCTGTTTTTT